Below, 9 T cell receptor beta chains from the same sample are listed, as sequenced in a study of vaccination and CD4 T cells after COVID-19. Sample treatment: approximately nine-day PBMC culture with coronavirus spike peptide pools or control peptides (ViraFEST assay). Antigens for these TCRs are unknown. Cultured CD4+ T-cell DNA underwent Oncomine TCR Beta short-read sequencing. TCRdb called the PCR reads again in MiXCR, with one record for every CDR3 protein. This sample has roughly 12,000 distinct CDR3 sequences, with about 75% found just once. Material: CD4+ T cells from blood, cultured in vitro. These receptor sequences come from a human donor who had recovered from COVID-19.

This clonotype has a handful of counts. The gene calls are TRBV7-9 and TRBJ1-2; TRBD1 agrees at 9 bases. The V segment lost 3 bases and the J segment 8 bases; nucleotides outside the gene matches: 16. The germline gives CDR1 SEHNR, CDR2 FQNEAQ (reference sequence). The CDR3 covers 17 residues. CDR3 nucleotides: TGTGCCAGCAGCTTTCAATTTACGTACAGGGGGCTGATGGGCTACACCTTC. Amino acids: CASSFQFTYRGLMGYTF.

The chain is built from TRBV11-2 and TRBJ2-5, with D possibly TRBD2 on 5 matching bases. Germline V lookup: CDR1 SGHAT, CDR2 FQNNGV. V was shortened by 4 bases and J by 5 bases, with 11 bases between the two germline ends. The CDR3 extends over 13 amino acids. The CDR3: CASSSARGETQYF. The CDR3, as DNA: TGTGCCAGCAGCTCGGCCCGAGGGGAGACCCAGTACTTC.

V is TRBV2 and J is TRBJ2-5; a possible D gene is TRBD2 (5 bases). Germline assignment: CDR1 SNHLY and CDR2 FYNNEI. The CDR3 length is 14 residues. V lost 7 bases, J lost 6 bases, and 18 bases lay in between. The CDR3 DNA reads TGTGCCAGCACTAAGACTCGGGAAGAGAAGACCCAGTACTTC. It translates to CASTKTREEKTQYF.

V and J are TRBV20-1 and TRBJ2-3; D uncertain. Trimming stripped 3 bases from V and 5 bases from J, with 3 bases between. CDR3 length: 10 residues. Per the germline V gene, CDR1 is DFQATT and CDR2 is SNEGSKA (reference sequence). This CDR3 is CSARRDTQYF. In DNA form, the CDR3 reads TGCAGTGCTAGGCGAGATACGCAGTATTTT.

This clonotype was counted once. The chain links TRBV6-5 to TRBJ2-3; a possible D gene is TRBD1 (7 bases). Germline loops: CDR1 MNHEY, CDR2 SVGAGI. This CDR3 spans 15 amino acids. V lost 4 bases to trimming and J lost 2 bases, with 13 bases between them. CDR3 in amino acids: CASSFAGGTTDTQYF. The DNA of the CDR3 is TGTGCCAGCAGTTTCGCAGGGGGGACCACAGATACGCAGTATTTT.

The V and J genes are TRBV30 and TRBJ1-5, with D possibly matching TRBD1 (5 bases). The length of the CDR3 is 15 residues. The germline V and J ends were trimmed by 5 bases and 1 base, with 15 bases remaining between them. Germline lookup yields CDR1 GTSNPN and CDR2 SVGIG (reference sequence). In nucleotides, the CDR3 is TGTGCCTGGGATCTCGGGACGGGCAGCAATCAGCCCCAGCATTTT. Translated, it gives CAWDLGTGSNQPQHF. Together with reference TRBV30 and TRBJ1-5, the CDR3 gives the full variable domain: SQTIHQWPATLVQPVGSPLSLECTVEGTSNPNLYWYRQAAGRGLQLLFYSVGIGQISSEVPQNLSASRPQDRQFILSSKKLLLSDSGFYLCAWDLGTGSNQPQHFGDGTRLSIL.

The V call is TRBV7-2, the J call TRBJ2-1; D is unresolved. The CDR3 consists of 11 residues. The V end was cut by 1 base, the J end by 9 bases, with 4 bases between. Germline V gene lookup returns CDR1 SGHTA and CDR2 FQGNSA. CDR3 coding DNA: TGTGCCAGCAGCTTAGGAGCTGAGCAGTTCTTC. Translated: CASSLGAEQFF. The full variable domain, with the rest looked up from reference TRBV7-2 and TRBJ2-1, is GAGVSQSPSNKVTEKGKDVELRCDPISGHTALYWYRQSLGQGLEFLIYFQGNSAPDKSGLPSDRFSAERTGGSVSTLTIQRTQQEDSAVYLCASSLGAEQFFGPGTRLTVL.

This clonotype was observed a few times. The V and J genes are TRBV28 and TRBJ2-7, with D possibly TRBD1 on 5 matching bases. From germline, CDR1 is MDHEN and CDR2 SYDVKM. V shed 4 bases and J shed 5 bases, with 15 bases lying between them. There are 14 residues in the CDR3. CDR3 sequence: CASSYQGGLHEQYF. The CDR3 DNA follows: TGTGCCAGCAGTTACCAGGGTGGCCTCCACGAGCAGTACTTC.

In the case of this clonotype: Given the absence of the conserved phenylalanine or tryptophan at the CDR3 end, a read error is likely. This chain uses TRBV6-1 with TRBJ2-5, with TRBD1 matching over 10 bases. CDR3 length equals 15 residues. Germline V lookup: CDR1 MNHNS, CDR2 SASEGT. CDR3 in DNA: TGTGCCAGCAGGGAAGGGACAGGGGCCCAAGAGACCCAGTACTTA. As protein: CASREGTGAQETQYL.